These T cell receptor beta chains were read from a single sample in a study of T cells in Graves' hyperthyroidism and ophthalmopathy. Using its own MiXCR run on the multiplex PCR reads, TCRdb lists one record per CDR3 protein. The table has roughly 660,000 distinct CDR3 sequences, 15% to 20% seen once; the top ten hold roughly a sixth. The sequenced sample was blood. The receptors were gathered from a man aged 50-59 years with Graves' hyperthyroidism. CDR3s include the opening cysteine and the closing phenylalanine or tryptophan. Fields, in order: V gene, D gene, J gene, clone size, CDR3 DNA, CDR3 protein. D genes are given only for firm matches. Clone size is shown for a subset of rows, as once, few, many or a class of expanded clone.

V: TRBV20-1
D: .
J: TRBJ2-1
size: .
DNA: TGCAGTGCTAGAGATGCACTCATCAATGAGCAGTTCTTC
CDR3: CSARDALINEQFF

V: TRBV27
D: TRBD2
J: TRBJ2-3
size: many
DNA: TGTGCCAGCAGTTTGGTAGCGGGAGAGGATACGCAGTATTTT
CDR3: CASSLVAGEDTQYF

V: TRBV28
D: TRBD2
J: TRBJ2-3
size: few
DNA: TGTGCCAGCAGTTTTTTCCGGGAGGGCACAGATACGCAGTATTTT
CDR3: CASSFFREGTDTQYF

V: TRBV28
D: .
J: TRBJ2-7
size: .
DNA: TGTGCCAGCAGTTTCGCCGGCAGGGGGGCCTACGAGCAGTACTTC
CDR3: CASSFAGRGAYEQYF

V: TRBV20-1
D: .
J: TRBJ2-7
size: .
DNA: TGCAGTGCTACCCGGGATATGACACCCTACGAGCAGTACTTC
CDR3: CSATRDMTPYEQYF

V: TRBV11-2
D: .
J: TRBJ2-7
size: many
DNA: TGTGCCAGCAGCTTATACGAGAGGGCTTTGCCCAACGAGCAGTACTTC
CDR3: CASSLYERALPNEQYF

V: TRBV20-1
D: .
J: TRBJ1-6
size: many
DNA: TGCAGTGCTAGACCCAGGGGTTTTTTAGAATCACCCCTCCACTTT
CDR3: CSARPRGFLESPLHF

V: TRBV6-1
D: TRBD2
J: TRBJ2-3
size: .
DNA: TGTGCCAGCAGTCCCGGGGGAGCGGGAGACGATACGCAGTATTTT
CDR3: CASSPGGAGDDTQYF

V: TRBV3-1
D: TRBD2
J: TRBJ2-3
size: .
DNA: TGTGCCAGCAGCCGGCAGACTAGCGGACGCACAGATACGCAGTATTTT
CDR3: CASSRQTSGRTDTQYF

V: TRBV27
D: .
J: TRBJ1-2
size: many
DNA: TGTGCCAGCAGTTGGGCCAGGAGCTATGGCTACACCTTC
CDR3: CASSWARSYGYTF